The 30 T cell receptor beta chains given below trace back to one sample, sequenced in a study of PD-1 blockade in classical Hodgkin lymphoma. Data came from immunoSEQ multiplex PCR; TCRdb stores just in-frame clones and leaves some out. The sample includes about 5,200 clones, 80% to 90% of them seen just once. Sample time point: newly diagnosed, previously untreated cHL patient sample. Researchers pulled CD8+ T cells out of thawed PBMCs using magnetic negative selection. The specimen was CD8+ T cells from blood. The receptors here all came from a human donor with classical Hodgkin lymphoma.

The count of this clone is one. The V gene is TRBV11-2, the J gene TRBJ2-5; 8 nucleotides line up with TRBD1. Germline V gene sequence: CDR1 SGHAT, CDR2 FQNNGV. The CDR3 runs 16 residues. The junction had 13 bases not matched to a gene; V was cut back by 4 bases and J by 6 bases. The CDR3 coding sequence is TGTGCCAGCAGCTCCCCGGTCCAGGGGGCTTATCAGACCCAGTACTTC. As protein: CASSSPVQGAYQTQYF.

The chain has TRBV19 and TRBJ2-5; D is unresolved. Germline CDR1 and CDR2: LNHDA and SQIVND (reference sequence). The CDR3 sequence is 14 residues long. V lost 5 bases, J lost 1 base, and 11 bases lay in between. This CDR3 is CASSEADLQETQYF. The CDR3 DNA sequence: TGTGCCAGTAGTGAGGCAGACCTCCAAGAGACCCAGTACTTC.

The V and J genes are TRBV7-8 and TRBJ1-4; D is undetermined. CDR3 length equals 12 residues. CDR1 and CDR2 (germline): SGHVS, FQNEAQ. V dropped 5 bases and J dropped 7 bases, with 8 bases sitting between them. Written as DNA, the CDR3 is TGTGCCAGCAGCGTAGGCGGTGAAAAACTGTTTTTT. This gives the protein CASSVGGEKLFF.

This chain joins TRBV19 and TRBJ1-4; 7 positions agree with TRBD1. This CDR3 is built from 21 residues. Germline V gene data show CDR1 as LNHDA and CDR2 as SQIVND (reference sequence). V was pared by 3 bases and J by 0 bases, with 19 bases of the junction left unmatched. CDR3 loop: CASSIRPRHRDSDATNEKLFF. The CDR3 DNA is TGTGCCAGTAGTATCCGGCCTCGCCACCGGGACAGTGATGCAACTAATGAAAAACTGTTTTTT.

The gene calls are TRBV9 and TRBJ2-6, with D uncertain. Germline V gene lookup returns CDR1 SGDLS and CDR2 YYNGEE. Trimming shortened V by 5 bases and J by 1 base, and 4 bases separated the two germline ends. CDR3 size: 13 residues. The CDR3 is CASSYSGANVLTF. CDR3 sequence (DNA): TGTGCCAGCAGTTATTCTGGGGCCAACGTCCTGACTTTC.

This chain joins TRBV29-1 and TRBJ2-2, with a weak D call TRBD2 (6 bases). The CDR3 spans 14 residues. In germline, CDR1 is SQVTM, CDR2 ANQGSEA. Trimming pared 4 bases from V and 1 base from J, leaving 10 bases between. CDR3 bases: TGCAGCGTTGTGGGGGGAGAGAACACCGGGGAGCTGTTTTTT. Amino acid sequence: CSVVGGENTGELFF.

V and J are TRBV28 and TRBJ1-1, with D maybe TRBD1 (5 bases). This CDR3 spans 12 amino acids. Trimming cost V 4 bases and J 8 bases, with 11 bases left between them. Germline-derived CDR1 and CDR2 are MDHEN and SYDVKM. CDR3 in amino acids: CASSYDRPEAFF. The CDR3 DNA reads TGTGCCAGCAGTTATGACAGACCCGAAGCTTTCTTT.

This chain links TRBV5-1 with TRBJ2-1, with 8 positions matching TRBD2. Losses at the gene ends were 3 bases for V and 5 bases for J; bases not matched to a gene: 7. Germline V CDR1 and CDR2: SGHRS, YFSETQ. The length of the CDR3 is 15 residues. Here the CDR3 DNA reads TGCGCCAGCAGCTGGAGCGGGGGTCCCCACAATGAGCAGTTCTTC. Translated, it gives CASSWSGGPHNEQFF.

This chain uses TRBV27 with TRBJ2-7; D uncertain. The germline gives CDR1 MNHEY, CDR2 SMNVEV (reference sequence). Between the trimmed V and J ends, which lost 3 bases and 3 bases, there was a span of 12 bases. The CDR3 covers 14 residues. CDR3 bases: TGTGCCAGCAGTTTCAGCCAGGCACTCTACGAGCAGTACTTC. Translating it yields CASSFSQALYEQYF.

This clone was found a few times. The CDR3 nucleotides read TGTGCCAGCAGCCCTAGTGGGGGTCAGCCCCAGCATTTT. It translates to CASSPSGGQPQHF. The chain couples TRBV9 to TRBJ1-5; D possibly corresponds to TRBD1 (5 bases). The V end was cut by 4 bases, the J end by 6 bases, with 11 bases between. The germline CDR1 and CDR2 sequences are SGDLS and YYNGEE. This CDR3 region has 13 residues. The complete variable domain, with remaining parts taken from reference TRBV9 and TRBJ1-5, reads DSGVTQTPKHLITATGQRVTLRCSPRSGDLSVYWYQQSLDQGLQFLIQYYNGEERAKGNILERFSAQQFPDLHSELNLSSLELGDSALYFCASSPSGGQPQHFGDGTRLSIL.

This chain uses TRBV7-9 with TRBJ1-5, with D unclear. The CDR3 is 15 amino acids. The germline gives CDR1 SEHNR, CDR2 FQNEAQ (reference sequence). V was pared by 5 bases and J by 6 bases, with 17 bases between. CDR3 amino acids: CASSPDTGLFQPQHF. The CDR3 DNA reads TGTGCCAGCAGCCCCGACACCGGTTTGTTTCAGCCCCAGCATTTT.

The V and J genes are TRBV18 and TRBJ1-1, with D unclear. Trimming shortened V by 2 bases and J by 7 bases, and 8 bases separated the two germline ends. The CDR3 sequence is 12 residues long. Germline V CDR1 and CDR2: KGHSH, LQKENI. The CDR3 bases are TGTGCCAGCTCACCAGTGGGGATTGAAGCTTTCTTT. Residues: CASSPVGIEAFF.

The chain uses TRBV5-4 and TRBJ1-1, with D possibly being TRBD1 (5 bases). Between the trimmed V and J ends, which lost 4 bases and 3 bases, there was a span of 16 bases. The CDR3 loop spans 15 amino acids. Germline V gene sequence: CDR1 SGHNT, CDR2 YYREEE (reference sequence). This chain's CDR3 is CASSPPPGGYTEAFF. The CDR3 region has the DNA TGTGCCAGCAGCCCGCCGCCCGGGGGTTACACTGAAGCTTTCTTT.

CDR3 protein: CASSLALGQPQHF. The CDR3 DNA reads TGCGCCAGCAGCTTGGCCCTGGGGCAGCCCCAGCATTTT. The chain is built from TRBV5-1 and TRBJ1-5; no reliable D call. In germline, CDR1 is SGHRS, CDR2 YFSETQ. V was trimmed by 0 bases and J by 7 bases, leaving 8 bases between them. This CDR3 region has 13 residues.

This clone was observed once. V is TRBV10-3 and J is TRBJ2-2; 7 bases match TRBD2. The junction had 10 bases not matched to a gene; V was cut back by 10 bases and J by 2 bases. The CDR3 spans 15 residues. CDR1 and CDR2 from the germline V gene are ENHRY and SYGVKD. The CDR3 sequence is CATNNGGVNTGELFF. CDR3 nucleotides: TGTGCCACCAACAATGGGGGGGTAAACACCGGGGAGCTGTTTTTT.

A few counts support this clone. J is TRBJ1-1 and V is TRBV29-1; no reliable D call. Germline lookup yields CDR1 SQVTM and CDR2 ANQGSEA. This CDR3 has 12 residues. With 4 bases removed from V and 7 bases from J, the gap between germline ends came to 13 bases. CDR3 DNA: TGCAGCGTTGTTGGTCGGGAAGGTGAAGCTTTCTTT. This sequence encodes CSVVGREGEAFF.

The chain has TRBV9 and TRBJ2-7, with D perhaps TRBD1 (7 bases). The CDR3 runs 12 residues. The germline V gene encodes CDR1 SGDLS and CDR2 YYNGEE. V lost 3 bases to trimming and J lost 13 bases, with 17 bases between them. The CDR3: CASSGQGGGRYF. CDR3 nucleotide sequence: TGTGCCAGCAGCGGCCAGGGGGGTGGACGATACTTC.

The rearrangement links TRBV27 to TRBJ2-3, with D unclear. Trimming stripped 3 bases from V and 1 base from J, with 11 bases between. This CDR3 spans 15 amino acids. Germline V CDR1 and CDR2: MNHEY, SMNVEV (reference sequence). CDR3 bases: TGTGCCAGCAGTTTGCAGACGACGCGCACAGATACGCAGTATTTT. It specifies CASSLQTTRTDTQYF.

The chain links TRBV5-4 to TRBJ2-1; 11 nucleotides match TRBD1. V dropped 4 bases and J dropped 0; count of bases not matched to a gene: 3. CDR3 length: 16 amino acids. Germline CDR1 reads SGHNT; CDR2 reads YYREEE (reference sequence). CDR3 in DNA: TGTGCCAGCAGCCTAGGGACAGGGGGCTCCTACAATGAGCAGTTCTTC. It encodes CASSLGTGGSYNEQFF.

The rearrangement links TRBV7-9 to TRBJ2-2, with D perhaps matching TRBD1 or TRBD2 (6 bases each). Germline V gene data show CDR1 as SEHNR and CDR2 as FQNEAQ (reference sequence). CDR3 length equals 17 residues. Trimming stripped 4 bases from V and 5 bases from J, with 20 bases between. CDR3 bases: TGTGCCAGCAGCTCCTTCCCCCCGGGGGCGCTAACCGGGGAGCTGTTTTTT. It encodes CASSSFPPGALTGELFF.

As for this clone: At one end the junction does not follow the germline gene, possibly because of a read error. CDR3 region: CASSSPLRGRRPLNF. The DNA for the CDR3 is TGTGCCAGCAGTTCACCTCTCCGCGGGAGACGACCCCTGAACTTC. The chain has TRBV27 and TRBJ2-5; 7 bases are a match to TRBD2. The germline gives CDR1 MNHEY, CDR2 SMNVEV (reference sequence). The CDR3 spans 15 residues.

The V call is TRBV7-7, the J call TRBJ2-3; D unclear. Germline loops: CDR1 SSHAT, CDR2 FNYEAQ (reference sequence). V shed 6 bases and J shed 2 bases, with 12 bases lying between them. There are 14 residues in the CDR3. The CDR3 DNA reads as TGTGCCAGCAGTCTACTCCGATCCACAGATACGCAGTATTTT. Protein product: CASSLLRSTDTQYF.

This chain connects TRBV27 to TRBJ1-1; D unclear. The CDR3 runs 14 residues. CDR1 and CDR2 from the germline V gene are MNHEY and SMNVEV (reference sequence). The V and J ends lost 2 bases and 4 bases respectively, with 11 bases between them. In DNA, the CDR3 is TGTGCCAGCAGTTTACAGAGAATGGCCACTGAAGCTTTCTTT. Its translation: CASSLQRMATEAFF.

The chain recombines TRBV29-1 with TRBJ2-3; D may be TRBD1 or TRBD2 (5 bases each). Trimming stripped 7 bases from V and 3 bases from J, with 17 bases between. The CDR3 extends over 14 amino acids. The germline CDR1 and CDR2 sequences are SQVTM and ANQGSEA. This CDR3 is CSAWGSEGTDTQYF. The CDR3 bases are TGCAGCGCTTGGGGGTCCGAGGGTACAGATACGCAGTATTTT.

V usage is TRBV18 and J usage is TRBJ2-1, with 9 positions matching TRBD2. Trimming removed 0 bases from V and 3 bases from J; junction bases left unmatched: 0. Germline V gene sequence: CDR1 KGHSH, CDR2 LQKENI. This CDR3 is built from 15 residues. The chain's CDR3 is CASSPPRGGYNEQFF. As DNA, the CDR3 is TGTGCCAGCTCACCACCGCGGGGGGGCTACAATGAGCAGTTCTTC.

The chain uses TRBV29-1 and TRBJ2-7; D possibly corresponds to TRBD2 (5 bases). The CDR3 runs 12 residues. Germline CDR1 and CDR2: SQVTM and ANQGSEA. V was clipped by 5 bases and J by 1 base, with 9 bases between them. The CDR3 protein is CSVLANSYEQYF. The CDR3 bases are TGCAGCGTTTTAGCGAATTCCTACGAGCAGTACTTC.

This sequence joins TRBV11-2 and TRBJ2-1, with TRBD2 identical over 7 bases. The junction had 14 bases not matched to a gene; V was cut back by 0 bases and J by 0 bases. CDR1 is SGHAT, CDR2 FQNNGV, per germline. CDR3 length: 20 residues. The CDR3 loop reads CASSLDGVYSRDYSYNEQFF. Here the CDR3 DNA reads TGTGCCAGCAGCTTAGATGGTGTGTATTCGCGGGACTACTCCTACAATGAGCAGTTCTTC.

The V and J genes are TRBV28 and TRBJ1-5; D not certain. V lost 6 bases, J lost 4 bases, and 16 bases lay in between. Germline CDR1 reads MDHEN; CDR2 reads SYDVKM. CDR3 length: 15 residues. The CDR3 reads CASSSGRQYNQPQHF. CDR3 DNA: TGTGCCAGCAGCTCGGGTCGGCAGTATAATCAGCCCCAGCATTTT.

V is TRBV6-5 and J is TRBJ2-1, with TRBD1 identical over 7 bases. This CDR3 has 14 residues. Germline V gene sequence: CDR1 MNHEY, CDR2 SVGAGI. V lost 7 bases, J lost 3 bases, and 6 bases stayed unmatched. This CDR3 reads CASIAGTDYNEQFF. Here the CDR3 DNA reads TGTGCCAGCATCGCCGGGACAGACTACAATGAGCAGTTCTTC.

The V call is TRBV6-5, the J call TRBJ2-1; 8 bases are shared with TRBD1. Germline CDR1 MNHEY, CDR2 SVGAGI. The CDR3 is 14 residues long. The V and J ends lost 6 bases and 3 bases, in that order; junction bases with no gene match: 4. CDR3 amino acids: CASSEGTGYNEQFF. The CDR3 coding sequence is TGTGCCAGCAGCGAAGGGACAGGCTACAATGAGCAGTTCTTC.